The clone carrying this T cell receptor (beta chain) has at least ten counts. Its target is not known. This specimen belongs to a study of T-cell reconstitution after alpha-beta-depleted transplantation in children. Whole-study results and caveats: It was newly produced T cells that mostly accounted for T-cell counts and diversity one year after transplant. Several hundred graft clones that had expanded were reportedly the source of alpha-beta T cells about two months after transplant.

Preparation of the TCRbeta library was carried out with unique molecular identifiers. TCRdb reanalysed the PCR reads using MiXCR and keeps one entry per CDR3 protein. The sample has about 460,000 distinct CDR3 sequences; around 10% are singletons. The germline V and J ends were trimmed by 10 bases and 0 bases, with 19 bases remaining between them. The CDR3 runs to 16 residues. Germline loops: CDR1 LNHDA, CDR2 SQIVND (reference sequence). The genes are TRBV19 and TRBJ1-5; D is possibly TRBD1 (5 bases). Sequences were derived from PBMCs, mostly from graft donor cells, sampled 180 days after TCRalphabeta/CD19-depleted stem cell transplant. The TCR originated in a female patient aged 2 to 10 who had a stem cell transplant for aplastic anemia, so the T cells may come from the graft donor. In DNA, the CDR3 is TGTGCCACTCAAAGGGGCGGCCAGTTTAGCAATCAGCCCCAGCATTTT. Residues: CATQRGGQFSNQPQHF.